This T cell receptor beta chain was documented in a study of regulatory T cells in long-lasting Graves disease. To make TCR beta libraries, researchers used iRepertoire HTBI primers and Arm-PCR of CDR3 regions. Each CDR3 protein gets one entry after TCRdb re-called the multiplex PCR reads with MiXCR. The table lists approximately 500,000 distinct CDR3 sequences, roughly a fifth of them singletons, with approximately 6.4% in the top ten. Stated time point: persistent/refractory GD, antithyroid drugs over 5 years with positive TRAb. Extracted PBMC RNA gave rise to the TCR library. This clonotype was seen only a few times. The germline gives CDR1 LNHDA, CDR2 SQIVND (reference sequence). This CDR3 is built from 17 residues. After removal of 6 bases from V and 0 bases from J, the junction contained 9 bases not matched to a gene.

The chain is built from TRBV19 and TRBJ2-7, with 12 bases that match TRBD2. Here the sequenced sample was peripheral blood mononuclear cells (PBMCs), taken when the disease was refractory, from a patient treated with antithyroid drugs. The origin of this receptor is a female donor with Graves disease. The CDR3 region is CASRKRTSGVFSYEQYF. As DNA, the CDR3 is TGTGCCAGTAGAAAAAGGACTAGCGGGGTCTTCTCCTACGAGCAGTACTTC. The full variable domain, in which reference TRBV19 and TRBJ2-7 provide the parts outside the CDR3, is DGGITQSPKYLFRKEGQNVTLSCEQNLNHDAMYWYRQDPGQGLRLIYYSQIVNDFQKGDIAEGYSVSREKKESFPLTVTSAQKNPTAFYLCASRKRTSGVFSYEQYFGPGTRLTVT.